Listed below are T cell receptor beta chains from one sample, sequenced in a study of cytomegalovirus exposure and HLA in healthy donors. Libraries were prepared by immunoSEQ multiplex PCR; TCRdb keeps only in-frame clonotypes and omits some of them. The table has 200,000 or so clones, 75% to 85% seen once. Sequencing used PBMCs. The receptors originated from a male donor in good health and CMV-seropositive. CDR3s include the opening cysteine and the closing phenylalanine or tryptophan. The D gene is left open where the match is weak. Rows may omit the clone size; those that give it use once, few, many or a size class.

V gene,clone size,J gene,D gene,CDR3 protein,CDR3 DNA
TRBV11-2,NA,TRBJ1-6,NA,CASSLDGGTLTQGSPLHF,TGTGCCAGCAGCTTAGATGGAGGCACCCTCACTCAGGGGTCACCCCTCCACTTT
TRBV11-1,NA,TRBJ2-7,NA,CASSYQDYEQYF,TGTGCCAGCAGCTATCAGGACTACGAGCAGTACTTC
TRBV5-6,NA,TRBJ2-1,NA,CASSLTGNEQFF,TGTGCCAGCAGCTTGACTGGTAATGAGCAGTTCTTC
TRBV2,NA,TRBJ1-3,NA,CASSVSSGNTIYF,TGTGCCAGCAGTGTGAGCTCTGGAAACACCATATATTTT
TRBV7-9,NA,TRBJ1-5,NA,CSSSPAGGAGQPQHF,TGTTCCAGCAGCCCGGCGGGGGGCGCGGGTCAGCCCCAGCATTTT
TRBV11-2,NA,TRBJ1-4,TRBD1,CASSSTGGLNEKLFF,TGTGCCAGCAGCTCAACAGGGGGTTTAAATGAAAAACTGTTTTTT
TRBV5-1,NA,TRBJ2-7,TRBD2,CASSLEASGYYEQYF,TGCGCCAGCAGCTTGGAGGCTAGCGGGTACTACGAGCAGTACTTC
TRBV4-1,NA,TRBJ1-5,NA,CASSKDLYSNQPQHF,TGCGCCAGCAGCAAAGACCTCTATAGCAATCAGCCCCAGCATTTT
TRBV9,NA,TRBJ2-1,TRBD2,CASSVNIAGGPLVRQFF,TGTGCCAGCAGCGTGAACATAGCGGGAGGGCCCTTGGTTCGTCAGTTCTTC
TRBV27,NA,TRBJ2-1,TRBD1,CATQHGDSSYNEQFF,TGTGCCACCCAGCACGGGGACAGCTCCTACAATGAGCAGTTCTTC
TRBV28,NA,TRBJ2-5,TRBD2,CASSPELAGVKETQYF,TGTGCCAGCAGTCCAGAGTTAGCGGGAGTGAAGGAGACCCAGTACTTC
TRBV5-4,NA,TRBJ2-7,TRBD2,CASSLAGVSSYEQYF,TGTGCCAGCAGTTTGGCGGGGGTTAGCTCCTACGAGCAGTACTTC
TRBV7-9,once,TRBJ1-1,TRBD1,CASTQGVLTEAFF,TGTGCCAGCACCCAGGGGGTCTTGACTGAAGCTTTCTTT
TRBV29-1,NA,TRBJ1-1,NA,CSVEELPSGLRPEAFF,TGCAGCGTTGAAGAGTTACCCTCAGGGCTAAGGCCTGAAGCTTTCTTT
TRBV28,NA,TRBJ2-1,TRBD2,CASRRRTSGKVYNEQFF,TGTGCCAGCAGACGTAGGACTAGCGGGAAAGTGTACAATGAGCAGTTCTTC
TRBV5-4,NA,TRBJ2-7,TRBD2,CASSGGGLVGSYEQYF,TGTGCCAGCAGCGGGGGGGGACTCGTGGGCTCCTACGAGCAGTACTTC
TRBV19,NA,TRBJ2-1,NA,CASNPGRGRQFLGEQFF,TGTGCCAGTAACCCAGGGCGGGGCCGCCAATTTCTTGGTGAGCAGTTCTTC
TRBV7-2,NA,TRBJ2-1,TRBD1,CASSSGTGRAYNEQFF,TGTGCCAGCAGCTCCGGGACAGGCCGGGCCTACAATGAGCAGTTCTTC
TRBV7-6,NA,TRBJ2-1,TRBD2,CASSSLAGSYNEQFF,TGTGCCAGCAGCTCCTTAGCGGGGTCCTACAATGAGCAGTTCTTC
TRBV6-5,NA,TRBJ1-2,NA,CASSRPGTNGYTF,TGTGCCAGCAGCCGGCCGGGGACTAATGGCTACACCTTC
TRBV9,NA,TRBJ2-3,TRBD1,CASSEEQGTYTDTQYF,TGTGCCAGCAGCGAGGAACAGGGGACATACACAGATACGCAGTATTTT
TRBV12-5,NA,TRBJ2-5,TRBD2,CASGLVSSGGAGTQYF,TGTGCTAGTGGTTTGGTATCCAGCGGGGGGGCCGGGACCCAGTACTTC
TRBV5-6,NA,TRBJ2-7,TRBD1,CASRKTVDRDSYEQYF,TGTGCCAGCAGGAAAACCGTGGACAGGGACTCCTACGAGCAGTACTTC
TRBV7-6,NA,TRBJ2-7,TRBD1,CASSFGTVIHEQYF,TGTGCCAGCAGCTTCGGGACAGTGATTCACGAGCAGTACTTC
TRBV29-1,NA,TRBJ2-7,NA,CSATHAEGEQYF,TGCAGCGCTACCCACGCGGAGGGAGAGCAGTACTTC
TRBV30,NA,TRBJ1-4,NA,CAWSTSTAEKLFF,TGTGCCTGGAGTACCTCTACCGCGGAAAAACTGTTTTTT
TRBV10-3,NA,TRBJ2-7,TRBD1,CASTGTGGYEQYF,TGTGCCAGCACCGGGACAGGGGGATACGAGCAGTACTTC
TRBV30,NA,TRBJ2-7,NA,CAWSHSYEQYF,TGTGCCTGGAGTCACAGCTACGAGCAGTACTTC
TRBV18,NA,TRBJ2-2,TRBD1,CASSTRGLSTGELFF,TGTGCCAGCTCAACCAGGGGGCTTAGCACCGGGGAGCTGTTTTTT
TRBV18,NA,TRBJ1-2,NA,CASSSGQLYGYTF,TGTGCCAGCTCATCGGGACAACTCTATGGCTACACCTTC
TRBV4-3,NA,TRBJ2-4,NA,CASSQAFGRGNIQYF,TGCGCCAGCAGCCAAGCGTTTGGAAGGGGAAACATTCAGTACTTC
TRBV2,NA,TRBJ2-7,NA,CASSGGDYEQYF,TGTGCCAGCAGCGGCGGGGACTACGAGCAGTACTTC
TRBV18,NA,TRBJ2-7,TRBD2,CASSAAGVVYEQYF,TGTGCCAGCTCAGCTGCGGGGGTGGTCTACGAGCAGTACTTC
TRBV6-5,NA,TRBJ1-4,TRBD1,CASSRGTGLFF,TGTGCCAGCAGCCGCGGGACAGGGTTGTTTTTT
TRBV6-5,NA,TRBJ1-2,NA,CASNLGAGFYGYTF,TGTGCCAGCAACCTGGGGGCAGGGTTCTATGGCTACACCTTC
TRBV29-1,NA,TRBJ2-7,NA,CSARTVSGSYEQYF,TGCAGCGCCAGAACGGTTAGCGGCTCCTACGAGCAGTACTTC
TRBV27,NA,TRBJ2-3,TRBD2,CASSLTGLATDTQYF,TGTGCCAGCAGTTTAACGGGACTAGCCACAGATACGCAGTATTTT
TRBV27,NA,TRBJ2-1,TRBD2,CASSLSGLAQLEQFF,TGTGCCAGCAGTTTGTCGGGACTAGCCCAATTAGAGCAGTTCTTC
TRBV9,NA,TRBJ2-1,TRBD2,CASSARPSGSSGEQFF,TGTGCCAGCAGCGCCAGGCCTAGCGGGAGTTCAGGTGAGCAGTTCTTC
TRBV7-2,NA,TRBJ1-3,TRBD1,CASSPRQGTSGNTIYF,TGTGCCAGCAGCCCCCGACAGGGTACCTCTGGAAACACCATATATTTT
TRBV9,NA,TRBJ2-1,TRBD2,CASSVGGGHSYNEQFF,TGTGCCAGCAGCGTGGGCGGGGGGCACTCCTACAATGAGCAGTTCTTC